One and the same sample provided the 20 T cell receptor beta chains below, sequenced in a study of naive and memory T cell subsets. Two oligonucleotides, mixed equimolar, formed the beta constant-region primer covering TRBC1 and TRBC2. Four rounds of PCR amplified the ligated cDNA using nested alpha and beta constant-region primers plus SP2. Using its own MiXCR run on the UMI-ligation and nested PCR reads, TCRdb lists one record per CDR3 protein. The sample has 95,000 to 150,000 distinct CDR3 sequences; over 30% are singletons. The sample comprised central memory CD4+ T cells from blood. The receptor set was obtained from a human donor in good health.

This clonotype has only one observation. The rearrangement links TRBV28 to TRBJ1-5, with D tentatively TRBD1 (6 bases). The germline gives CDR1 MDHEN, CDR2 SYDVKM. The CDR3 spans 15 residues. V lost 6 bases and J lost 3, with 15 bases in between. Here the CDR3 reads CASRLGGGPNQPQHF. The CDR3 region has the DNA TGTGCCAGCAGGTTAGGCGGGGGCCCCAATCAGCCCCAGCATTTT. Full variable domain (missing parts from reference TRBV28 and TRBJ1-5): DVKVTQSSRYLVKRTGEKVFLECVQDMDHENMFWYRQDPGLGLRLIYFSYDVKMKEKGDIPEGYSVSREKKERFSLILESASTNQTSMYLCASRLGGGPNQPQHFGDGTRLSIL.

This clonotype has just a few counts. V gene TRBV19 combines with J gene TRBJ2-7; D remains unclear. V was clipped by 5 bases and J by 1 base, with 12 bases between them. This CDR3 contains 14 residues. CDR1 LNHDA and CDR2 SQIVND come from the germline V gene (reference sequence). The CDR3 here is CASSYSQESYEQYF. In nucleotides, the CDR3 is TGTGCCAGTAGTTATAGTCAGGAATCCTACGAGCAGTACTTC.

The genes are TRBV20-1 and TRBJ2-1; D gene ambiguous. The germline V gene has CDR1 DFQATT and CDR2 SNEGSKA (reference sequence). The length of the CDR3 is 11 residues. V dropped 5 bases and J dropped 4 bases, with 6 bases sitting between them. In DNA, the CDR3 is TGCAGTGCTCGAGTGTACAATGAGCAGTTCTTC. Translated, it gives CSARVYNEQFF.

By proportion, this clonotype is medium-sized. This sequence joins TRBV7-9 and TRBJ2-1; D may be TRBD2 (5 bases). V was clipped by 1 base and J by 5 bases, with 12 bases between them. The CDR3 is 15 residues long. Germline V lookup: CDR1 SEHNR, CDR2 FQNEAQ (reference sequence). The CDR3 DNA reads TGTGCCAGCAGCTTAGTATCGGGAACCGACAATGAGCAGTTCTTC. Translating it yields CASSLVSGTDNEQFF. The full variable domain, completed using reference TRBV7-9 and TRBJ2-1, is DTGVSQNPRHKITKRGQNVTFRCDPISEHNRLYWYRQTLGQGPEFLTYFQNEAQLEKSRLLSDRFSAERPKGSFSTLEIQRTEQGDSAMYLCASSLVSGTDNEQFFGPGTRLTVL.

This clonotype has more than one count but fewer than ten. The chain uses TRBV28 and TRBJ1-6; D remains unclear. V lost 5 bases and J 5 bases, leaving 10 bases between the germline ends. Germline CDR1 MDHEN, CDR2 SYDVKM. The CDR3 contains 14 residues. The CDR3 sequence is CASSPPVDNSPLHF. CDR3 in DNA: TGTGCCAGCAGTCCCCCAGTAGATAATTCACCCCTCCACTTT.

This clonotype has a count of ten or more. The chain carries TRBV6-6 and TRBJ1-5; D remains ambiguous. The germline V and J ends were trimmed by 6 bases and 4 bases, with 7 bases remaining between them. CDR3 length: 12 amino acids. CDR1 MNHNY and CDR2 SVGAGI come from the germline V gene (reference sequence). CDR3 loop: CASRPPNQPQHF. CDR3 bases: TGTGCCAGCAGACCGCCTAATCAGCCCCAGCATTTT.

This rearrangement joins TRBV7-8 to TRBJ2-3; 8 bases are shared with TRBD1. V lost 6 bases and J lost 4; bases outside the gene matches: 12. The CDR3 is 16 amino acids. Germline lookup yields CDR1 SGHVS and CDR2 FQNEAQ. CDR3 coding DNA: TGTGCCAGCAGTTCAGACAGGGGAACTCGGGCAGATACGCAGTATTTT. Translating it yields CASSSDRGTRADTQYF.

The chain links TRBV20-1 to TRBJ1-1; no reliable D call. CDR1 DFQATT and CDR2 SNEGSKA come from the germline V gene (reference sequence). The V and J ends lost 6 bases and 7 bases respectively, with 12 bases between them. The CDR3 contains 11 residues. CDR3 amino acids: CSARPMDEAFF. CDR3 DNA sequence: TGCAGTGCCCGCCCGATGGATGAAGCTTTCTTT.

A remark on this clonotype: Without the conserved terminal phenylalanine or tryptophan, this CDR3 likely stems from a read error. This chain uses TRBV5-1 with TRBJ2-7; TRBD1 might be the D (6 bases). Germline V gene data show CDR1 as SGHRS and CDR2 as YFSETQ. The CDR3 is made up of 14 amino acids. V lost 1 base and J lost 2, with 10 bases in between. The CDR3 reads CASSLNRAPYEQYL. The CDR3 bases are TGCGCCAGCAGCTTGAACAGGGCGCCCTACGAGCAGTACTTG.

The chain has TRBV2 and TRBJ2-3; 9 bases line up with TRBD1. CDR1 is SNHLY and CDR2 is FYNNEI in the germline V gene. This CDR3 contains 18 residues. After removal of 6 bases from V and 8 bases from J, the junction contained 21 bases not matched to a gene. CDR3 sequence: CASSGKLTGGLAQVTQYF. The DNA for the CDR3 is TGTGCCAGCAGCGGGAAACTTACAGGGGGCCTCGCACAAGTTACGCAGTATTTT. The full variable domain, completed using reference TRBV2 and TRBJ2-3, is EPEVTQTPSHQVTQMGQEVILRCVPISNHLYFYWYRQILGQKVEFLVSFYNNEISEKSEIFDDQFSVERPDGSNFTLKIRSTKLEDSAMYFCASSGKLTGGLAQVTQYFGPGTRLTVL.

The chain carries TRBV29-1 and TRBJ1-5; TRBD1 might be the D (6 bases). Germline-derived CDR1 and CDR2 are SQVTM and ANQGSEA. The CDR3 has 13 residues. V was trimmed by 1 base and J by 7 bases, leaving 11 bases between them. The CDR3 region has the DNA TGCAGCGTTGAAGGGTCAGGGGACCAGCCCCAGCATTTT. Translating gives CSVEGSGDQPQHF.

J is TRBJ2-1 and V is TRBV7-9; 7 nucleotides match TRBD2. V lost 1 base, J lost 6 bases, and 6 bases stayed unmatched. This CDR3 comprises 15 residues. Looked up from germline, CDR1 is SEHNR and CDR2 is FQNEAQ (reference sequence). The CDR3 region has the DNA TGTGCCAGCAGCTTAGAGCTCGCGGGAGCCAATGAGCAGTTCTTC. Encoded protein: CASSLELAGANEQFF.

This clonotype was seen a few times. The chain is built from TRBV18 and TRBJ2-1, with D perhaps given as TRBD1 or TRBD2 (5 bases each). This CDR3 comprises 16 residues. Germline V gene sequence: CDR1 KGHSH, CDR2 LQKENI. Trimming left V 4 bases short and J 8 bases short, with 21 bases between. DNA of the CDR3: TGTGCCAGCTCACTACTCGGGGCCGGCTCCTTTGATGAGCAGTTCTTC. As protein: CASSLLGAGSFDEQFF.

The chain has TRBV5-4 and TRBJ1-2, with D perhaps matching TRBD1 (6 bases). Per the germline V gene, CDR1 is SGHNT and CDR2 is YYREEE (reference sequence). V was shortened by 4 bases and J by 6 bases, with 19 bases between the two germline ends. The CDR3 is 15 amino acids. The CDR3 loop reads CASSLLQGVWDGYTF. CDR3 DNA: TGTGCCAGCAGCCTATTACAGGGTGTTTGGGATGGCTACACCTTC.

The sample holds a few counts of this clonotype. The chain carries TRBV6-5 and TRBJ2-3; weak D call: TRBD2 (5 bases). The CDR3 has 14 residues. Trimming took 3 bases from V and 0 from J, leaving 7 bases between them. The germline V gene encodes CDR1 MNHEY and CDR2 SVGAGI. CDR3: CASSYGESTDTQYF. In DNA form, the CDR3 reads TGTGCCAGCAGTTATGGGGAGAGCACAGATACGCAGTATTTT.

V and J are TRBV12-3 or TRBV12-4 and TRBJ2-1, with D hard to call. The CDR3 sequence is 14 residues long. V was cut by 2 bases and J by 8 bases, with 13 bases left in between. CDR3 in DNA: TGTGCCAGCAGTTTACCCCCCCCAAGCGATGAGCAGTTCTTC. Translation gives CASSLPPPSDEQFF.

V and J are TRBV2 and TRBJ1-5; D is undetermined. There are 14 residues in the CDR3. Germline-derived CDR1 and CDR2 are SNHLY and FYNNEI. Trimming left V 6 bases short and J 0 bases short, with 9 bases between. Here the CDR3 reads CASRGDNSNQPQHF. The CDR3 nucleotides are TGTGCCAGCAGGGGAGACAATAGCAATCAGCCCCAGCATTTT.

J is TRBJ2-5 and V is TRBV5-5; 7 bases agree with TRBD2. The CDR3 loop spans 15 amino acids. The V and J ends lost 9 bases and 2 bases, in that order; junction bases with no gene match: 13. Germline CDR1 and CDR2: SGHKS and YYEKEE (reference sequence). The CDR3 DNA follows: TGTGCCACTCCTGAGGCAGGGAGGGGTCAAGAGACCCAGTACTTC. Translating gives CATPEAGRGQETQYF. Full variable domain (outside the CDR3, taken from reference TRBV5-5 and TRBJ2-5): DAGVTQSPTHLIKTRGQQVTLRCSPISGHKSVSWYQQVLGQGPQFIFQYYEKEERGRGNFPDRFSARQFPNYSSELNVNALLLGDSALYLCATPEAGRGQETQYFGPGTRLLVL.

This clonotype was observed at least ten times. The chain employs TRBV7-9 and TRBJ2-5; 8 bases agree with TRBD1. Germline V gives CDR1 SEHNR, CDR2 FQNEAQ (reference sequence). The V segment lost 7 bases and the J segment 5 bases; nucleotides outside the gene matches: 6. The CDR3 has 13 amino acids. The CDR3 loop reads CASKPGGYETQYF. CDR3 in DNA: TGTGCCAGCAAACCAGGGGGCTATGAGACCCAGTACTTC.

This clonotype was counted a few times. This rearrangement joins TRBV6-5 to TRBJ2-7, with D unclear. Germline V lookup: CDR1 MNHEY, CDR2 SVGAGI. The CDR3 runs to 14 residues. Deletions cut 2 bases from V and 6 bases from J, with 14 bases between. The CDR3 DNA is TGTGCCAGCAGTTACGGGCCCCCCAATCGCGAGCAGTACTTC. This encodes CASSYGPPNREQYF.